Below, 9 T cell receptor beta chains from the same sample are listed, as sequenced in a study of cytomegalovirus exposure and HLA in healthy donors (dated by TCRdb to about 2017). Libraries were built with the immunoSEQ multiplex PCR assay. The multiplex PCR relied on a mix of 60 forward primers for TCR Vbeta segments and 13 reverse primers for TCR Jbeta segments. This is the immuneACCESS table as TCRdb keeps it, with only in-frame sequences that have V and J called. A part of the clones is gone; compared with another copy, unresolved V genes explain less than half, and the rest is unexplained. This sample is represented by 100,000 to 150,000 clones; roughly 79% of them were singletons. The ten largest account for 1.8% of the sample. The sequenced sample consisted of PBMCs. Every receptor here comes from a woman aged 50 to 60 in good health and CMV-seronegative.

J is TRBJ1-5 and V is TRBV6-1; D remains ambiguous. CDR1 is MNHNS and CDR2 is SASEGT in the germline V gene. Trimming took 0 bases from V and 3 from J, leaving 9 bases between them. The CDR3 contains 15 residues. CDR3 sequence reads: CASSEALTDNQPQHF. In nucleotides, the CDR3 is TGTGCCAGCAGTGAAGCGCTTACAGACAATCAGCCCCAGCATTTT.

This chain joins TRBV2 and TRBJ1-1; TRBD1 might be the D (6 bases). The CDR3 has 13 amino acids. CDR1 and CDR2 from the germline V gene are SNHLY and FYNNEI. The V and J ends lost 7 bases and 4 bases respectively, with 13 bases between them. The CDR3 here is CASTDRGITEAFF. For the CDR3, the DNA is TGTGCCAGCACCGATAGGGGGATCACTGAAGCTTTCTTT.

V gene TRBV6-5 combines with J gene TRBJ2-2; 8 bases line up with TRBD1. J gave up 7 bases and V 6 bases, and 4 bases lay outside the gene matches. CDR1 and CDR2 from the germline V gene are MNHEY and SVGAGI. The CDR3 totals 13 residues. The CDR3 DNA reads as TGTGCCAGCAGGGGGACAGGTCTCGGGGAGCTGTTTTTT. Translation: CASRGTGLGELFF.

This rearrangement joins TRBV28 to TRBJ2-1, with 8 positions matching TRBD2. Per the germline V gene, CDR1 is MDHEN and CDR2 is SYDVKM. This CDR3 is built from 15 residues. Unmatched junction bases numbered 11, after V lost 6 bases and J lost 7 bases. This CDR3 is CASRNGRARSNEQFF. The CDR3 DNA reads as TGTGCCAGCAGGAACGGGAGGGCTAGGTCAAATGAGCAGTTCTTC.

CDR3 sequence (DNA): TGCGCCAGCAGCCAAGATCCGACTAGCGTCTACGAGCAGTACTTC. Amino acids: CASSQDPTSVYEQYF. The chain employs TRBV4-3 and TRBJ2-7; 8 positions match TRBD2. Per germline, CDR1 LGHNA and CDR2 YSLEER. J gave up 3 bases and V 0 bases, and 4 bases lay outside the gene matches. There are 15 residues in the CDR3.

V usage is TRBV7-3 and J usage is TRBJ2-3, with unresolved D. This CDR3 comprises 13 residues. CDR1 SGHTA and CDR2 FQGTGA come from the germline V gene. Trimming cost V 5 bases and J 5 bases, with 11 bases left between them. The CDR3 region is CASSPPSVDTQYF. CDR3 nucleotide sequence: TGTGCCAGCAGCCCCCCTTCCGTAGATACGCAGTATTTT.

The chain has TRBV7-2 and TRBJ2-3; weak D call: TRBD2 (5 bases). Germline V CDR1 and CDR2: SGHTA, FQGNSA. This CDR3 contains 12 residues. V gave up 5 bases and J gave up 6 bases, with 9 bases separating them. In nucleotides, the CDR3 is TGTGCCAGCAGCACCCGAGGGGATACGCAGTATTTT. This sequence encodes CASSTRGDTQYF. Full variable domain (missing parts from reference TRBV7-2 and TRBJ2-3): GAGVSQSPSNKVTEKGKDVELRCDPISGHTALYWYRQSLGQGLEFLIYFQGNSAPDKSGLPSDRFSAERTGGSVSTLTIQRTQQEDSAVYLCASSTRGDTQYFGPGTRLTVL.

The chain carries TRBV18 and TRBJ2-3, with a tentative D call TRBD1 (6 bases). Germline V CDR1 and CDR2: KGHSH, LQKENI. The CDR3 is 18 amino acids. V was cut by 0 bases and J by 3 bases, with 19 bases left in between. CDR3 sequence reads: CASSPPTQGFGETDTQYF. For the CDR3, the DNA is TGTGCCAGCTCACCACCAACACAGGGCTTTGGGGAAACAGATACGCAGTATTTT.

The genes are TRBV14 and TRBJ1-1; D is possibly TRBD1 (5 bases). The ends were cut back, 2 bases at V and 3 bases at J, with 13 bases in the middle. The V gene's germline CDR1 is SGHDN and CDR2 FVKESK. The CDR3 is 15 amino acids. The CDR3 spells CASSQLSRGDTEAFF. The CDR3 coding sequence is TGTGCCAGCAGCCAATTATCCCGGGGGGACACTGAAGCTTTCTTT.